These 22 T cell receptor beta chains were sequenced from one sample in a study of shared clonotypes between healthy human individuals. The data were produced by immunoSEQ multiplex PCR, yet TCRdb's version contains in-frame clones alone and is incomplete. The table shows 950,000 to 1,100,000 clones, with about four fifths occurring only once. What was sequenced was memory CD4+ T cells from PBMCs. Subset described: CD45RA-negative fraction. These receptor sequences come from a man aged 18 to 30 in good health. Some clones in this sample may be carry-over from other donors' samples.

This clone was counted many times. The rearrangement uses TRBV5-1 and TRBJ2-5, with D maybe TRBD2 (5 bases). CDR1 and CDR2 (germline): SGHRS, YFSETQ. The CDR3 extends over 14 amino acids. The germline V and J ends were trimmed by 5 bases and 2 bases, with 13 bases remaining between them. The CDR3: CASSTGLGQETQYF. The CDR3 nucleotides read TGCGCCAGCAGTACCGGACTGGGGCAAGAGACCCAGTACTTC.

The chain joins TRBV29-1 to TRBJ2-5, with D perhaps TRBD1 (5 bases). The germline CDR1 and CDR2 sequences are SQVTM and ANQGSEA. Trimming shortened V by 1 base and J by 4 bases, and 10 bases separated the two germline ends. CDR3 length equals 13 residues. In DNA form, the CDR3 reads TGCAGCGTTGAAGGGGCAGGGATAGAGACCCAGTACTTC. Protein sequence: CSVEGAGIETQYF.

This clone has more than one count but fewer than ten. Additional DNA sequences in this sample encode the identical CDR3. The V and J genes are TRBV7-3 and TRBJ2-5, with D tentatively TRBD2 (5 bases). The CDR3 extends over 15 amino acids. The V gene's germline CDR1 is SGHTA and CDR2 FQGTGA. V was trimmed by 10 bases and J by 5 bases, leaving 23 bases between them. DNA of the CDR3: TGTGCCAACAACCAAAAGGAGGCAAAACGGGAGACCCAGTACTTC. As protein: CANNQKEAKRETQYF. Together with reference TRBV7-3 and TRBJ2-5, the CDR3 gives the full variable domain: GAGVSQTPSNKVTEKGKYVELRCDPISGHTALYWYRQSLGQGPEFLIYFQGTGAADDSGLPNDRFFAVRPEGSVSTLKIQRTERGDSAVYLCANNQKEAKRETQYFGPGTRLLVL.

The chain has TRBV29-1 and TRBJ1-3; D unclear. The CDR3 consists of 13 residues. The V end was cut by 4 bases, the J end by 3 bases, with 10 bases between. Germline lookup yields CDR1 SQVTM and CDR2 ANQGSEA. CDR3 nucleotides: TGCAGCGTTGTCGTCCCAGGTGGAAACACCATATATTTT. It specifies CSVVVPGGNTIYF.

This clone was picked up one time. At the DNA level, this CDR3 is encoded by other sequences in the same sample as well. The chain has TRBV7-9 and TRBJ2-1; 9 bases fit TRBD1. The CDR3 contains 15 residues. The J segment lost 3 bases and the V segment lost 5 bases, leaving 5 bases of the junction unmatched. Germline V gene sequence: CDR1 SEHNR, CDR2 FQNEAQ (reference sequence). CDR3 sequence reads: CASSQGQGGYNEQFF. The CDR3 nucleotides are TGTGCCAGCAGCCAGGGACAGGGAGGCTACAATGAGCAGTTCTTC.

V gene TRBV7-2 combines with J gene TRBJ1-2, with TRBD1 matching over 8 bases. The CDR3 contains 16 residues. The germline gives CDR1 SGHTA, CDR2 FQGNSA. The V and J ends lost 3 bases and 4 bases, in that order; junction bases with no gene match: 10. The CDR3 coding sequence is TGTGCCAGCAGCTTGGGCTCCGGGACAGGCCCCTATGGCTACACCTTC. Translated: CASSLGSGTGPYGYTF.

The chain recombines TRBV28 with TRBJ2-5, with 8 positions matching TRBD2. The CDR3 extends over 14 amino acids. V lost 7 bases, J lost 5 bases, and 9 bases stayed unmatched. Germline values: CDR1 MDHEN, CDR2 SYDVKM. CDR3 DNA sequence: TGTGCCAGCAAGGGAGGCCGGGAGGGTGAGACCCAGTACTTC. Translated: CASKGGREGETQYF. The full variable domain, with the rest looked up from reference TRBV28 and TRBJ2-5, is DVKVTQSSRYLVKRTGEKVFLECVQDMDHENMFWYRQDPGLGLRLIYFSYDVKMKEKGDIPEGYSVSREKKERFSLILESASTNQTSMYLCASKGGREGETQYFGPGTRLLVL.

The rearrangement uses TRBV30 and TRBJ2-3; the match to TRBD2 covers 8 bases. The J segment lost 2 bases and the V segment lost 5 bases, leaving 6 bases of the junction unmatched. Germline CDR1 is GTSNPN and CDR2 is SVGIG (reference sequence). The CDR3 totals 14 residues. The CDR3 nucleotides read TGTGCCTGGGAGCCGGGACTAGTCACAGATACGCAGTATTTT. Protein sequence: CAWEPGLVTDTQYF.

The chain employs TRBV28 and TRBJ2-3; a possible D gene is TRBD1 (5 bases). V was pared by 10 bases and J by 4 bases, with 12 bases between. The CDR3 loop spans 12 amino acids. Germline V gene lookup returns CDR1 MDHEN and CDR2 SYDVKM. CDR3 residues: CATKSGSDTQYF. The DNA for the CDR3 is TGTGCCACCAAGTCAGGGTCAGATACGCAGTATTTT. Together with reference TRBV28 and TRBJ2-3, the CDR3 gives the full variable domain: DVKVTQSSRYLVKRTGEKVFLECVQDMDHENMFWYRQDPGLGLRLIYFSYDVKMKEKGDIPEGYSVSREKKERFSLILESASTNQTSMYLCATKSGSDTQYFGPGTRLTVL.

CDR3 DNA: TGTGCCAGCAGTGCTGACGGGACGGCTGGAAACACCATATATTTT. This encodes CASSADGTAGNTIYF. The V and J genes are TRBV9 and TRBJ1-3; a weak D match, TRBD1 (5 bases). V was shortened by 5 bases and J by 2 bases, with 14 bases between the two germline ends. This CDR3 spans 15 amino acids. Per germline, CDR1 SGDLS and CDR2 YYNGEE.

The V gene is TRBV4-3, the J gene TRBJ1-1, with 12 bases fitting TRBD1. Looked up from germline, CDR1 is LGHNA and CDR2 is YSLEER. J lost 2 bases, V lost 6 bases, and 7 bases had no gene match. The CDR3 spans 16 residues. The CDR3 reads CASRIRDRGLNTEAFF. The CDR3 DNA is TGCGCCAGCAGGATCCGGGACAGGGGGCTTAACACTGAAGCTTTCTTT.

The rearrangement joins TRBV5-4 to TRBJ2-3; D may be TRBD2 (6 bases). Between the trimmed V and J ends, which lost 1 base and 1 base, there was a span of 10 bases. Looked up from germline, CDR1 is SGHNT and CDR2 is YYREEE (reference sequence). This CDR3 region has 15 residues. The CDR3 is CASSLSASGTDTQYF. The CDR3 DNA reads TGTGCCAGCAGCTTGTCGGCTAGCGGCACAGATACGCAGTATTTT.

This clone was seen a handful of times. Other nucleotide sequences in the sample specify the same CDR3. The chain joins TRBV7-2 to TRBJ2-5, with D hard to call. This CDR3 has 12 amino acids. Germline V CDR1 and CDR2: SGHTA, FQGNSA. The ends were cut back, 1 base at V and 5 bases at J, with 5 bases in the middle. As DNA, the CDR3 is TGTGCCAGCAGCTTAGGGCGGGAGACCCAGTACTTC. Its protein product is CASSLGRETQYF.

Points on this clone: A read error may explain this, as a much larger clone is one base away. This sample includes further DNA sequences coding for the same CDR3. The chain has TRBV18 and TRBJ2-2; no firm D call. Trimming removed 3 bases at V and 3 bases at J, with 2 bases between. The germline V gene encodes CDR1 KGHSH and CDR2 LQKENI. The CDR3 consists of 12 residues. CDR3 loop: CASSPDTGELFF. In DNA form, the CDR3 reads TGTGCCAGCTCACCCGACACCGGGGAGCTGTTTTTT.

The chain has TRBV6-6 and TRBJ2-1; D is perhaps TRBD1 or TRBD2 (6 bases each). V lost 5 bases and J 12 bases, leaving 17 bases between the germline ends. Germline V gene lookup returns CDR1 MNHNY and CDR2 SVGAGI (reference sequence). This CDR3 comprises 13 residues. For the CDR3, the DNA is TGTGCCAGCAGTACGGGGGCAGGGTTTCGGCAGTTCTTC. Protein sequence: CASSTGAGFRQFF.

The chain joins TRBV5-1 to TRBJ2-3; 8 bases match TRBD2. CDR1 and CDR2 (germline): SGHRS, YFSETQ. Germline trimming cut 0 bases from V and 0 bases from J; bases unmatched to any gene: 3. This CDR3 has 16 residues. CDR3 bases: TGCGCCAGCAGCTTGGCACTAGCGGAGAGCACAGATACGCAGTATTTT. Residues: CASSLALAESTDTQYF.

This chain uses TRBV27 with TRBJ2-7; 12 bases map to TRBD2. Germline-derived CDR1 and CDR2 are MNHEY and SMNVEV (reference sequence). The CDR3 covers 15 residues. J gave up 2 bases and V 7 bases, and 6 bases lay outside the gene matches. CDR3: CASNLASGRAYEQYF. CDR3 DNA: TGTGCCAGCAATCTAGCTAGCGGGAGGGCCTACGAGCAGTACTTC.

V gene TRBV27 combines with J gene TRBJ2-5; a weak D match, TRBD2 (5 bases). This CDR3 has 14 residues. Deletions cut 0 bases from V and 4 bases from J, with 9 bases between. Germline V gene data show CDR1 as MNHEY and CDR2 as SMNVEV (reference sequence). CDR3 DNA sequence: TGTGCCAGCAGTTTATCGAGGCGGGCAGAGACCCAGTACTTC. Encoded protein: CASSLSRRAETQYF.

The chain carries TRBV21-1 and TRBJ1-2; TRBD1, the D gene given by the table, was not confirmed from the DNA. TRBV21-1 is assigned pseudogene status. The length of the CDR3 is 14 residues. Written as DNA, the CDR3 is TGTGCCAGCAGCCCGCCCGGGACACTTGATGGCTACACCTTC. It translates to CASSPPGTLDGYTF.

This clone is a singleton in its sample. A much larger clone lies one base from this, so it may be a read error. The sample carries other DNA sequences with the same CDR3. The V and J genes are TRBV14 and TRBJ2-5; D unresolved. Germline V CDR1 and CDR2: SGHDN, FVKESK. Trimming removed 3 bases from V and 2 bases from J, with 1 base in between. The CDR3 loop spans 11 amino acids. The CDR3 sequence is CASSHQETQYF. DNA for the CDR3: TGTGCCAGCAGCCATCAAGAGACCCAGTACTTC.

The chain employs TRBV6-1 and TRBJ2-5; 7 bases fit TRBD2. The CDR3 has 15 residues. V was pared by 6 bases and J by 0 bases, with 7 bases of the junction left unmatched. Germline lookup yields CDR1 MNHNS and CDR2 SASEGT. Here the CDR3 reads CASRELATYQETQYF. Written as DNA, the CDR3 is TGTGCCAGCAGGGAACTAGCGACTTACCAAGAGACCCAGTACTTC.

Written as DNA, the CDR3 is TGTGCCAGCAGTCCTCAGGGGGCCTCTGAAGCTTTCTTT. Translation: CASSPQGASEAFF. The chain employs TRBV6-5 and TRBJ1-1; 8 nucleotides match TRBD1. From germline, CDR1 is MNHEY and CDR2 SVGAGI. The CDR3 has 13 amino acids. The ends lost 5 bases at V and 6 bases at J; junction bases unmatched: 5.